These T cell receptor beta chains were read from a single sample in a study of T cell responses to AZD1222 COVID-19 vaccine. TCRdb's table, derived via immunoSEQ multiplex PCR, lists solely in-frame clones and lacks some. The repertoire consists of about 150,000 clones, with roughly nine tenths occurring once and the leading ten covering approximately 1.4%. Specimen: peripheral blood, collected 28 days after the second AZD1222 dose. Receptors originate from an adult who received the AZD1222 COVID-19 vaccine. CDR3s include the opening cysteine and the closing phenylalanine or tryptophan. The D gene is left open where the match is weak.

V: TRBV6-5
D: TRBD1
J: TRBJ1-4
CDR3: CASSYSTGTGEEKLFF

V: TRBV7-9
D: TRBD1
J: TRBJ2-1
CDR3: CASNDRGTYNEQFF

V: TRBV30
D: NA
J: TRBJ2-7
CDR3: CAWRPGPQYEQYF

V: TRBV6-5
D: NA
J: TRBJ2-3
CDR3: CASSRTDLTDTQYF

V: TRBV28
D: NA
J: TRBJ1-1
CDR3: CASSFGFVNTEAFF

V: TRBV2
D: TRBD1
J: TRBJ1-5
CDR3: CASSLGQGGQPQHF

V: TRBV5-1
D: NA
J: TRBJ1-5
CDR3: CASSVGLAGNQPQHF

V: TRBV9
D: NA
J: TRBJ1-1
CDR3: CASSVAGNTEAFF

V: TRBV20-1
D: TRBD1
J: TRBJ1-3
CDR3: CSASAGGASSGNTIYF

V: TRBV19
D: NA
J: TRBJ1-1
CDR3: CASSVPGARTEAFF

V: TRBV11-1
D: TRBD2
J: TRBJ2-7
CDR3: CASSHLAGGTYEQYF

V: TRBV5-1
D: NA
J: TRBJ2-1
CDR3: CASSLAVGSSYNEQFF

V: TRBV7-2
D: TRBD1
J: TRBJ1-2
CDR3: CASSLFGQGALYGYTF

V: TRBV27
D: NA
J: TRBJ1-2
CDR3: CASSSPQRGNLYGYTF

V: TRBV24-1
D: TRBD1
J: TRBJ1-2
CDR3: CATSDSGTGGHGYTF

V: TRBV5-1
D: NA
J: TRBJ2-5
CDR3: CASSLDVPGETQYF

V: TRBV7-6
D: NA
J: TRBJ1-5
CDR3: CASSLEAQGNQPQHF

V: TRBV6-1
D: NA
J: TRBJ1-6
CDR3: CASGPGTDNSPLHF

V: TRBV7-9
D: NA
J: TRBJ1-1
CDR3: CASSLVSGRTEAFF

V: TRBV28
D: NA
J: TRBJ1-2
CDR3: CASSPDGANYGYTF

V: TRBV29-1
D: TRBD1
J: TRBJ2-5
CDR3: CSVGRDRGGETQYF

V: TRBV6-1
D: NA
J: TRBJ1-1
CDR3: CASSEGGTEAFF

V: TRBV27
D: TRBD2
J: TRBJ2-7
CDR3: CASRGLAGGNYEQYF

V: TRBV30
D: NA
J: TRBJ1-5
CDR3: CAWDQGPNQPQHF

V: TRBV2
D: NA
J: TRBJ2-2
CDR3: CASDRHTGELFF

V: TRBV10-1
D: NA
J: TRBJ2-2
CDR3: CASSARVTGELFF

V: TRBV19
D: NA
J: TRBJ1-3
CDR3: CASSIGDTVTPGNTIYF

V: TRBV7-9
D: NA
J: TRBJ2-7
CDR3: CASSLEGAGRDEQYF

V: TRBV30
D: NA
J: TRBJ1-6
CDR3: CAWSSLFSPLHF

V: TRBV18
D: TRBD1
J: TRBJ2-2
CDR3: CASSLTGGNTGELFF

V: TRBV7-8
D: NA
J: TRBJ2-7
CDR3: CASSFPGFGEQYF

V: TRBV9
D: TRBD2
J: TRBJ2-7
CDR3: CASGSGGEDFEQYF

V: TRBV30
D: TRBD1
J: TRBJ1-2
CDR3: CAWSAGTGGYYGYTF

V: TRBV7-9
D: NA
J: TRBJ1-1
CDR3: CASSLAGNTEAFF

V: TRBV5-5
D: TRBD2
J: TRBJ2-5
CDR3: CASSLRGDQRETQYF

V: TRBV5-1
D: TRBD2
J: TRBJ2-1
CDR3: CASSLAGGGNEQFF

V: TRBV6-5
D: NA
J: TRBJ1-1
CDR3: CASSYRGRDTEAFF

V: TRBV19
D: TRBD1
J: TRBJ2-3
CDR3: CASRAGTGGTDTQYF

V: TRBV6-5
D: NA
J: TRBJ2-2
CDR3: CASMYRVGLSGELFF

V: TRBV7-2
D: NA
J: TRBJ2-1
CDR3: CASSLPVYNEQFF

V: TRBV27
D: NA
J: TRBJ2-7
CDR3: CASSPLSPSSYEQYF